The clone carrying this T cell receptor (beta chain) came up once. V gave up 2 bases and J gave up 1 base, with 16 bases separating them. The germline CDR1 and CDR2 sequences are SGHRS and YFSETQ. This CDR3 is built from 16 residues. Seattle patients were enrolled while actively infected and followed longitudinally. This sample was taken from a study of blood T cell repertoires in COVID-19. The overall study: The study drew acute and convalescent COVID-19 samples from the United States, Italy and Spain. The analysed material was cDNA or gDNA that came from T cells, B-cell-depleted T cells, or PBMCs.

Original processing notes: Estimates of nucleated cell counts were drawn from the amplification of reference gene primers. TCRdb's table, derived via immunoSEQ multiplex PCR, lists solely in-frame clones and lacks some. V, J and clone size reflect that table, while D and trimming were determined from the DNA. The sample lists around 210,000 clones, roughly 80% occurring once. Specimen: peripheral blood. This sequence originates from a man aged 60-69 years with COVID-19, enrolled during active disease. The rearrangement joins TRBV5-1 to TRBJ2-7, with a possible D match to TRBD1 (6 bases). The CDR3 loop is CASSLDRSLFSYEQYF. CDR3 coding DNA: TGCGCCAGCAGCTTAGACAGGAGCTTATTTTCCTACGAGCAGTACTTC.